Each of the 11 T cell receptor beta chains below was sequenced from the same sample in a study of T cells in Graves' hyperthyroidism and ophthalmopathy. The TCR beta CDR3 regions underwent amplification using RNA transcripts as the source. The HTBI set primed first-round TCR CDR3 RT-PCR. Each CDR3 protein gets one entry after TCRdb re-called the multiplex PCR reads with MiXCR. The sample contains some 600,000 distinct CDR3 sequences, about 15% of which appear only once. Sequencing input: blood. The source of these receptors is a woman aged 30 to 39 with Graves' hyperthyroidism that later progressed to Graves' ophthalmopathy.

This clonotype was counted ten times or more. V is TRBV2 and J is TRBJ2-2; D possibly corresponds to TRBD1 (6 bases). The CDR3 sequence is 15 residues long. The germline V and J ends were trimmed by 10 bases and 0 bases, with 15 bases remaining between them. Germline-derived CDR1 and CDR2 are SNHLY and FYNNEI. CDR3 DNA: TGTGCCATACAGGGTATGGGGCCGAACACCGGGGAGCTGTTTTTT. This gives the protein CAIQGMGPNTGELFF.

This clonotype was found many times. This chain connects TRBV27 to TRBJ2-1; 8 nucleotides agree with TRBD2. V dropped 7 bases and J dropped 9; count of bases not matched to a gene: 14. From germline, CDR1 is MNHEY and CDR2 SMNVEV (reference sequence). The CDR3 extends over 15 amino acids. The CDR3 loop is CASTFQREPWSEQFF. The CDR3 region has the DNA TGTGCCAGCACCTTTCAGCGGGAGCCCTGGAGTGAGCAGTTCTTC.

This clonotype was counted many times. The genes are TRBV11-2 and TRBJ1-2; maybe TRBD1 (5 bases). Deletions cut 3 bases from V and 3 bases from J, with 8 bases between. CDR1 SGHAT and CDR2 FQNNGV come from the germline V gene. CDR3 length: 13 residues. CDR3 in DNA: TGTGCCAGCAGCTTGGGACTTCACTATGGCTACACCTTC. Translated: CASSLGLHYGYTF.

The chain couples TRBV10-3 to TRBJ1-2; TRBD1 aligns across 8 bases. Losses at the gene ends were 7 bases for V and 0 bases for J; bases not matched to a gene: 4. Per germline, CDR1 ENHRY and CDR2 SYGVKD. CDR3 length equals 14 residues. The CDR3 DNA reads TGTGCCATCACCGGACAGGGCGCTAACTATGGCTACACCTTC. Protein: CAITGQGANYGYTF.

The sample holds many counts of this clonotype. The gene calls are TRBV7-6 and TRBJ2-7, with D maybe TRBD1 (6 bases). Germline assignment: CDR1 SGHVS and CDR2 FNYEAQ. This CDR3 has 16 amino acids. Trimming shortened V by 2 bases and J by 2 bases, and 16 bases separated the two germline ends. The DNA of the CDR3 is TGTGCCAGCAGCTTACAGCAGGGGTGGACTCCCTACGAGCAGTACTTC. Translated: CASSLQQGWTPYEQYF.

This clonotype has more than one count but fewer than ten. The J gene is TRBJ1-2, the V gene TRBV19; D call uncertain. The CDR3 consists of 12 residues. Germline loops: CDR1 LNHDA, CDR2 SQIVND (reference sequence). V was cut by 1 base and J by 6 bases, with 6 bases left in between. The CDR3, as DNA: TGTGCCAGTAGTATAGGGGTGGATGGCTACACCTTC. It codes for CASSIGVDGYTF.

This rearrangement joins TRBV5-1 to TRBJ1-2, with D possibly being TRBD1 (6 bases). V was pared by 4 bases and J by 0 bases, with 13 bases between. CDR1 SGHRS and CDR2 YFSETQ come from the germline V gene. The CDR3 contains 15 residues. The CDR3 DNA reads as TGCGCCAGCAGCCCGGGACACCCAGCTAACTATGGCTACACCTTC. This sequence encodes CASSPGHPANYGYTF.

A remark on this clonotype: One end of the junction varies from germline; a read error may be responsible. Here the CDR3 reads CASSFIPRGNTGELLF. The CDR3 DNA sequence: TGCGCCAGCAGCTTCATCCCCAGAGGCAACACCGGGGAGCTGCTTTTT. The chain carries TRBV5-1 and TRBJ2-2, with a possible D match to TRBD2 (5 bases). CDR3 length: 16 residues. Germline V gene sequence: CDR1 SGHRS, CDR2 YFSETQ.

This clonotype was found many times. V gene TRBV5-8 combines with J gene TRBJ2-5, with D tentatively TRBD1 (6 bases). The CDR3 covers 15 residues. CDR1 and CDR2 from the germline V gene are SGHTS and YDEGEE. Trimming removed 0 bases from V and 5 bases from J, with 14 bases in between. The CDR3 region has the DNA TGTGCCAGCAGCTTGGTGGGGGCTCAGCGGGAGACCCAGTACTTC. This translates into CASSLVGAQRETQYF.

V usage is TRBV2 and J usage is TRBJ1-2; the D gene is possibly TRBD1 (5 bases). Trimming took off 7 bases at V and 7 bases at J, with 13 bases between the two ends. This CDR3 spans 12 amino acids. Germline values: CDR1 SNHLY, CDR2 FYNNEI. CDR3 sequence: CASIGGGGGYTF. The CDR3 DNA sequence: TGTGCCAGCATCGGGGGGGGGGGTGGCTACACCTTC.

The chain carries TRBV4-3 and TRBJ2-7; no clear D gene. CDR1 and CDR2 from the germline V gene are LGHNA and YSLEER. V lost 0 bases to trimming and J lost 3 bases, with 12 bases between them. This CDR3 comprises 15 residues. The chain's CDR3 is CASSQDGSNYYEQYF. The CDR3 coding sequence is TGCGCCAGCAGCCAAGATGGGTCAAACTACTACGAGCAGTACTTC.